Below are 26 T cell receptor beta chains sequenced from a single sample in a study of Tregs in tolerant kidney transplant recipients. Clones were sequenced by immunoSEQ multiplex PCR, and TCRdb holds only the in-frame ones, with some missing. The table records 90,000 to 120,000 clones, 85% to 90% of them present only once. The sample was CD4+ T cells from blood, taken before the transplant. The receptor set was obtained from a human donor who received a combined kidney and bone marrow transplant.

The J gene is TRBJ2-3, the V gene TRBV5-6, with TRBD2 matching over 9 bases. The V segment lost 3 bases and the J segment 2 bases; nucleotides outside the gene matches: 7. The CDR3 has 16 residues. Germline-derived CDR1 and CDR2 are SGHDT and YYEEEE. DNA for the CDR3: TGTGCCAGCAGCTGGAAACCGGGACTAGCCACAGATACGCAGTATTTT. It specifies CASSWKPGLATDTQYF.

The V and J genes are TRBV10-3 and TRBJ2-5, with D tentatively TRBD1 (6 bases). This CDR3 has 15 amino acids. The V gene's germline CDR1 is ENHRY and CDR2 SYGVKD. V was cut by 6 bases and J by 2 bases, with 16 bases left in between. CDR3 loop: CAISGGQSQQETQYF. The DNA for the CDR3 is TGTGCCATCAGCGGTGGACAGAGCCAACAAGAGACCCAGTACTTC.

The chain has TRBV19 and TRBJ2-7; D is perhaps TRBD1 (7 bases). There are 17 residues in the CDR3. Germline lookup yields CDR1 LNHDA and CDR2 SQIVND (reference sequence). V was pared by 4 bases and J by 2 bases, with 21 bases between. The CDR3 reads CASSTRQGGIVAYEQYF. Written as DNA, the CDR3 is TGTGCCAGTAGTACGCGACAGGGAGGTATTGTGGCCTACGAGCAGTACTTC.

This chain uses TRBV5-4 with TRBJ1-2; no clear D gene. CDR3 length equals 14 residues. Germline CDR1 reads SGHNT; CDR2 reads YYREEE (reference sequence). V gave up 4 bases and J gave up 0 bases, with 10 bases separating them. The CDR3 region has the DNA TGTGCCAGCAGCCCGGAGTGGTCTAACTATGGCTACACCTTC. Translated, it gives CASSPEWSNYGYTF.

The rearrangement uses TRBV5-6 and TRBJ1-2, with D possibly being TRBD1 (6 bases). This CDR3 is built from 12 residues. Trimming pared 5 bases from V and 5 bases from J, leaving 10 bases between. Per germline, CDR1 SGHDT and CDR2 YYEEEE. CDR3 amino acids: CASRLGGYGYTF. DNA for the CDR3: TGTGCCAGCAGACTAGGGGGTTATGGCTACACCTTC.

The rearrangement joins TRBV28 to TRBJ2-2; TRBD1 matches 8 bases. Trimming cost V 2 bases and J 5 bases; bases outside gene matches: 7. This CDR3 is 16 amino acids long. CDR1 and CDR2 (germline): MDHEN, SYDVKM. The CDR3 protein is CASSLSATGETGELFF. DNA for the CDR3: TGTGCCAGCAGTTTAAGCGCGACAGGGGAAACCGGGGAGCTGTTTTTT.

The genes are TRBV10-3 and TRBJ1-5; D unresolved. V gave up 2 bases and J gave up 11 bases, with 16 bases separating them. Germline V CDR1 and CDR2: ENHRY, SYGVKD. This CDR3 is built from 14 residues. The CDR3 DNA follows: TGTGCCATCAGTGAGGGAGGACCGAGCTCAGCCCAGCATTTT. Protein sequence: CAISEGGPSSAQHF.

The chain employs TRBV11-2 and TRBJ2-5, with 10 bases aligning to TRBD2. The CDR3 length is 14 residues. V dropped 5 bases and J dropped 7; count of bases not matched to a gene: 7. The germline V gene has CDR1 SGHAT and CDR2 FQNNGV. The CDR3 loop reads CASSPAGGPGTQYF. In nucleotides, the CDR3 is TGTGCCAGCAGCCCAGCGGGGGGGCCTGGGACCCAGTACTTC.

In DNA, the CDR3 is TGCGCCAGCAGCTTAGACCCAGGGTCCTCTGGAAACACCATATATTTT. Protein sequence: CASSLDPGSSGNTIYF. J is TRBJ1-3 and V is TRBV5-1; D perhaps matches TRBD1 (5 bases). Trimming removed 2 bases from V and 0 bases from J, with 12 bases in between. The CDR3 covers 16 residues. From germline, CDR1 is SGHRS and CDR2 YFSETQ.

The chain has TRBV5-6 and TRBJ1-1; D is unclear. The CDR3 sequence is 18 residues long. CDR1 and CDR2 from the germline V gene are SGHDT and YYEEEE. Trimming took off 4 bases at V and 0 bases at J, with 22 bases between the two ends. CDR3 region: CASSPAAGKSGLNTEAFF. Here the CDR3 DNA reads TGTGCCAGCAGCCCGGCGGCCGGGAAGTCGGGTTTGAACACTGAAGCTTTCTTT.

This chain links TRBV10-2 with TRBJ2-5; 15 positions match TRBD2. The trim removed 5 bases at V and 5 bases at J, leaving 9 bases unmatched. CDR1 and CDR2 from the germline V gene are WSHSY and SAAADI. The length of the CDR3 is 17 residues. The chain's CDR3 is CASSLYWTSGGAETQYF. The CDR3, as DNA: TGCGCCAGCAGTCTCTACTGGACTAGCGGGGGGGCGGAGACCCAGTACTTC.

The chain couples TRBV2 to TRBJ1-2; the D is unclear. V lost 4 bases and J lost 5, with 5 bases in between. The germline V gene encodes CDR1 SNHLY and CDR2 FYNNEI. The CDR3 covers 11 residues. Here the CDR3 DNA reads TGTGCCAGCAGTGCGGGGTATGGCTACACCTTC. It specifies CASSAGYGYTF.

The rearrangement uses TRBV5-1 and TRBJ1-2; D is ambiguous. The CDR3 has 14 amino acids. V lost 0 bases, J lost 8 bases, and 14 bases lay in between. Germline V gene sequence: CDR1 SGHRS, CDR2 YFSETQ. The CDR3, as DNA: TGCGCCAGCAGCTTGGAGAGGGAACTAGCCGGCTACACCTTC. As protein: CASSLERELAGYTF.

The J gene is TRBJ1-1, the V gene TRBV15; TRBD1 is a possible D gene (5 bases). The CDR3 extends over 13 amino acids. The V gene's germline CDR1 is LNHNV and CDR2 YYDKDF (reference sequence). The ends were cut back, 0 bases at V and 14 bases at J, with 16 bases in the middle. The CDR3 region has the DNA TGTGCCACCAGCAGAGACAGGGTAGAAACTCTCTTCTTT. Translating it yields CATSRDRVETLFF. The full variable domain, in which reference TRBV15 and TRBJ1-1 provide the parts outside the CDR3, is DAMVIQNPRYQVTQFGKPVTLSCSQTLNHNVMYWYQQKSSQAPKLLFHYYDKDFNNEADTPDNFQSRRPNTSFCFLDIRSPGLGDTAMYLCATSRDRVETLFFGQGTRLTVV.

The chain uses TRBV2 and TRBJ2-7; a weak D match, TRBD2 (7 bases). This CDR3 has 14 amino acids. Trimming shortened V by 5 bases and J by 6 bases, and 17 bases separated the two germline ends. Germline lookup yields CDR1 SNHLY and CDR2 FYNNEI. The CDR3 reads CASSPQAGAAEQYF. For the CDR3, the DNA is TGTGCCAGCAGTCCCCAGGCGGGGGCCGCCGAGCAGTACTTC.

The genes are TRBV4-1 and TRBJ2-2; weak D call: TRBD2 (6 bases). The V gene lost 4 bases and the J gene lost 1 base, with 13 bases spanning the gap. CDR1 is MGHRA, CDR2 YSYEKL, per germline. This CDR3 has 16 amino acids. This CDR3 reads CASSPVGGLNTGELFF. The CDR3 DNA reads TGCGCCAGCAGCCCTGTGGGGGGTCTGAACACCGGGGAGCTGTTTTTT.

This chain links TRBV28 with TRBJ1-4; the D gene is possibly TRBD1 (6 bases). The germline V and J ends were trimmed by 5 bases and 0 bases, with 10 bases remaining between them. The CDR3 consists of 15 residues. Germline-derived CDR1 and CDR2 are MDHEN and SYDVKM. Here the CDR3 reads CASSRGGATNEKLFF. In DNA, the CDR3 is TGTGCCAGCAGTCGAGGGGGAGCAACTAATGAAAAACTGTTTTTT.

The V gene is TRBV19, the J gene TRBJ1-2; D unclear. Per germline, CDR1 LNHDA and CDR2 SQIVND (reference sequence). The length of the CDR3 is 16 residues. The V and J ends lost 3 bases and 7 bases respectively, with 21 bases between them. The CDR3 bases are TGTGCCAGTAGTATCTCCTCGGGGTCGGCTACTGGTGGCTACACCTTC. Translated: CASSISSGSATGGYTF.

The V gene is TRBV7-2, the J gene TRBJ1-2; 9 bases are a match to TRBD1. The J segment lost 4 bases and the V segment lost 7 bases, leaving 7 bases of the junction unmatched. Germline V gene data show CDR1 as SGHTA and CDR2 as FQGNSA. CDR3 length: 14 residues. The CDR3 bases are TGTGCCAGCACCTTCGGGACAGGGATCTATGGCTACACCTTC. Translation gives CASTFGTGIYGYTF.

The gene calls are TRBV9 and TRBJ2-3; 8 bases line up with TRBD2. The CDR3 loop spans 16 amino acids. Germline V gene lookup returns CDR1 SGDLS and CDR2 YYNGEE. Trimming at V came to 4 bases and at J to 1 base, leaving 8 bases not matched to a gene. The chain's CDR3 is CASSPAGSGGTDTQYF. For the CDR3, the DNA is TGTGCCAGCAGCCCCGCGGGTAGCGGGGGCACAGATACGCAGTATTTT.

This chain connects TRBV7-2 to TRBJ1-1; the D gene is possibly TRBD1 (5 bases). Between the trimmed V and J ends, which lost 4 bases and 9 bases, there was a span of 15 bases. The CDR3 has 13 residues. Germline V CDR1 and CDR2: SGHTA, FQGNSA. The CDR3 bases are TGTGCCAGCAGCTCCAGGGTTACTTCTCAAGCTTTCTTT. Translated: CASSSRVTSQAFF.

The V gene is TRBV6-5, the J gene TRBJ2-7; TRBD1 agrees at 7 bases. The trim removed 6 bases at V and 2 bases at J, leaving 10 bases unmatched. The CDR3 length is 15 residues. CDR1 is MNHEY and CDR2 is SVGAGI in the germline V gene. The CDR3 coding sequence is TGTGCCAGCAGGAGCCGGGACAGACCAACCTACGAGCAGTACTTC. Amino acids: CASRSRDRPTYEQYF.

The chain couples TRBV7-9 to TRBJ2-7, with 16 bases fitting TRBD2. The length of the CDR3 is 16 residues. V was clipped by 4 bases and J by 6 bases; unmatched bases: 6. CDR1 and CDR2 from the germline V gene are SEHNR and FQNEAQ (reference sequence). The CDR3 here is CASSSGLAGGPGEQYF. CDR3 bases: TGTGCCAGCAGCTCGGGACTAGCGGGAGGGCCGGGCGAGCAGTACTTC.

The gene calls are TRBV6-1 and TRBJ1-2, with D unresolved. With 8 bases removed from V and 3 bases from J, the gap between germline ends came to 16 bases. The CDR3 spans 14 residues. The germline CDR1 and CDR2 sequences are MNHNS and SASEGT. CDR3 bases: TGTGCCAGCGCCAACCGCCAAGCATACTATGGCTACACCTTC. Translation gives CASANRQAYYGYTF.

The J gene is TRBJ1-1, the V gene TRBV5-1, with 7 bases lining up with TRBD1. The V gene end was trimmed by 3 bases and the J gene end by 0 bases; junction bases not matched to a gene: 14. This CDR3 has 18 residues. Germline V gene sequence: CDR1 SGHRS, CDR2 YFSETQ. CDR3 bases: TGCGCCAGCAGCTCCAACTCCGGACAGGTGAGCTTGAACACTGAAGCTTTCTTT. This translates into CASSSNSGQVSLNTEAFF.

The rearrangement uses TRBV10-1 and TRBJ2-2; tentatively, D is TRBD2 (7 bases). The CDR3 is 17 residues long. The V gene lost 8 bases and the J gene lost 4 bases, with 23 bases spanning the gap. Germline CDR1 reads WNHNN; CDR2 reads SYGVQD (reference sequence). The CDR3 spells CASGKFFGGPFTGELFF. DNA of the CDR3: TGCGCCAGCGGAAAATTTTTCGGGGGGCCCTTCACCGGGGAGCTGTTTTTT.